This T cell receptor (beta chain) comes out of a study of blood T cell repertoires in COVID-19. Study at large: Spain, Italy and the United States supplied samples that represented acute and convalescent COVID-19. From T cells, B-cell-depleted T cells, or PBMCs came the material, which was cDNA or gDNA.

Some clones are missing from TCRdb's copy, which holds only in-frame ones; the method was immunoSEQ multiplex PCR. This sample has over 150,000 clones; approximately 85% occur once, and the top ten carry approximately 0.63%. Seattle's enrolled individuals joined amid active infection and were then monitored longitudinally. This TCR was sampled from a man between 60 and 70 years old with COVID-19, enrolled during active disease. Sequenced input: peripheral blood.

CDR3 coding DNA: TGTGCCAGTAGTATAGCCAGGGACGGGAGCTATGGCTACACCTTC. Encoded protein: CASSIARDGSYGYTF. The chain couples TRBV19 to TRBJ1-2; D might be TRBD1 (5 bases). Trimming removed 1 base at V and 4 bases at J, with 13 bases between. The CDR3 runs to 15 residues. Germline V gene sequence: CDR1 LNHDA, CDR2 SQIVND (reference sequence).